Presented here are 12 T cell receptor beta chains from one specimen sequenced in a study of T cells in Graves' hyperthyroidism and ophthalmopathy. RNA transcripts served as the template for amplifying TCR beta CDR3 regions. In the first-round RT-PCR of the TCR CDR3, the HTBI primer set was used. Using its own MiXCR run on the multiplex PCR reads, TCRdb lists one record per CDR3 protein. The sample consists of hundreds of thousands of distinct CDR3 sequences, roughly 17% of them appearing once. The sequenced sample was blood. The receptor source for this set is a woman under 30 with Graves' ophthalmopathy.

This chain connects TRBV28 to TRBJ2-4, with D unclear. The germline CDR1 and CDR2 sequences are MDHEN and SYDVKM. With 2 bases removed from V and 0 bases from J, the gap between germline ends came to 17 bases. The CDR3 extends over 18 amino acids. CDR3 in DNA: TGTGCCAGCAGTTTAAGGGCCAGCGTGATCGAAGCCAAAAACATTCAGTACTTC. It specifies CASSLRASVIEAKNIQYF.

This clonotype was seen ten or more times. The V and J genes are TRBV6-1 and TRBJ2-3; D unclear. The germline V and J ends were trimmed by 2 bases and 0 bases, with 9 bases remaining between them. Germline V gives CDR1 MNHNS, CDR2 SASEGT. This CDR3 is 15 amino acids long. The CDR3 DNA is TGTGCCAGCAGTGAACAGGACGGTAGCACAGATACGCAGTATTTT. This codes for CASSEQDGSTDTQYF.

This clonotype was seen repeatedly, ten times or more. This rearrangement joins TRBV27 to TRBJ2-1; 7 positions agree with TRBD1. This CDR3 spans 13 amino acids. The J segment lost 6 bases and the V segment lost 5 bases, leaving 4 bases of the junction unmatched. Germline loops: CDR1 MNHEY, CDR2 SMNVEV (reference sequence). The CDR3 region has the DNA TGTGCCAGCAGTCCGACAGGGATCAATGAGCAGTTCTTC. Translated: CASSPTGINEQFF.

The rearrangement links TRBV29-1 to TRBJ2-1, with TRBD2 identical over 9 bases. This CDR3 is built from 14 residues. With 7 bases clipped from V and 2 bases from J, the junction kept 6 bases outside the gene matches. Looked up from germline, CDR1 is SQVTM and CDR2 is ANQGSEA. The CDR3 region is CSATTSGAYNEQFF. The DNA of the CDR3 is TGCAGCGCCACGACTAGCGGAGCCTACAATGAGCAGTTCTTC.

The J gene is TRBJ2-2, the V gene TRBV14; 8 bases match TRBD1. With 7 bases clipped from V and 5 bases from J, the junction kept 9 bases outside the gene matches. The CDR3 is 15 amino acids. Germline V gene lookup returns CDR1 SGHDN and CDR2 FVKESK. The CDR3: CASTSGQGYTGELFF. The DNA for the CDR3 is TGTGCCAGCACCTCAGGACAGGGCTATACCGGGGAGCTGTTTTTT.

There are many counts of this clonotype. This chain's CDR3 is CASSARQPGSYEQYF. In nucleotides, the CDR3 is TGTGCCAGCAGCGCACGACAGCCGGGTTCCTACGAGCAGTACTTC. The V and J genes are TRBV28 and TRBJ2-7, with D possibly matching TRBD1 (5 bases). V shed 6 bases and J shed 1 base, with 16 bases lying between them. CDR3 size: 15 residues. Per the germline V gene, CDR1 is MDHEN and CDR2 is SYDVKM. Combining the CDR3 with reference TRBV28 and TRBJ2-7 gives the whole variable domain DVKVTQSSRYLVKRTGEKVFLECVQDMDHENMFWYRQDPGLGLRLIYFSYDVKMKEKGDIPEGYSVSREKKERFSLILESASTNQTSMYLCASSARQPGSYEQYFGPGTRLTVT.

V is TRBV11-2 and J is TRBJ2-7, with D possibly being TRBD2 (5 bases). Trimming removed 5 bases from V and 2 bases from J, with 19 bases in between. The CDR3 contains 16 residues. Germline lookup yields CDR1 SGHAT and CDR2 FQNNGV. CDR3 DNA sequence: TGTGCCAGCAGCGCCCCGGGAAGGACGGCAACCTACGAGCAGTACTTC. Protein sequence: CASSAPGRTATYEQYF. The whole variable domain, remainder taken from reference TRBV11-2 and TRBJ2-7, is EAGVAQSPRYKIIEKRQSVAFWCNPISGHATLYWYQQILGQGPKLLIQFQNNGVVDDSQLPKDRFSAERLKGVDSTLKIQPAKLEDSAVYLCASSAPGRTATYEQYFGPGTRLTVT.

CDR3: CASSQQIVGTQYF. The CDR3 bases are TGCGCCAGCAGCCAGCAGATAGTAGGGACCCAGTACTTC. The V and J genes are TRBV4-1 and TRBJ2-5; D is uncertain. Trimming stripped 3 bases from V and 7 bases from J, with 12 bases between. The germline V gene has CDR1 MGHRA and CDR2 YSYEKL. The CDR3 consists of 13 residues.

This clonotype was counted many times. The chain is built from TRBV12-3 or TRBV12-4 and TRBJ2-1; 12 positions match TRBD2. The CDR3 length is 18 residues. The V gene end was trimmed by 6 bases and the J gene end by 2 bases; junction bases not matched to a gene: 11. The CDR3 sequence: CASSPGLAGGLPYNEQFF. CDR3 nucleotides: TGTGCCAGCAGCCCTGGTCTAGCGGGAGGGCTCCCCTACAATGAGCAGTTCTTC.

CDR3 loop: CASSFGTSGGYEQYF. The CDR3 DNA follows: TGTGCCAGCAGCTTCGGGACTAGCGGGGGCTACGAGCAGTACTTC. J is TRBJ2-7 and V is TRBV7-8, with 14 positions matching TRBD2. With V trimmed by 3 bases and J by 3 bases, 1 base remained unmatched. Germline CDR1 SGHVS, CDR2 FQNEAQ. This CDR3 spans 15 amino acids. Variable domain in full (rest from reference TRBV7-8 and TRBJ2-7): GAGVSQSPRYKVAKRGQDVALRCDPISGHVSLFWYQQALGQGPEFLTYFQNEAQLDKSGLPSDRFFAERPEGSVSTLKIQRTQQEDSAVYLCASSFGTSGGYEQYFGPGTRLTVT.

This clonotype showed up many times. The CDR3 spells CASSLWRGAHYGYTF. CDR3 bases: TGTGCCAGCAGCTTATGGCGGGGGGCTCACTATGGCTACACCTTC. This chain uses TRBV7-2 with TRBJ1-2; tentatively, D is TRBD1 (6 bases). The CDR3 is made up of 15 amino acids. V was clipped by 2 bases and J by 3 bases, with 13 bases between them. Per germline, CDR1 SGHTA and CDR2 FQGNSA.

This clonotype was detected ten times or more. The chain links TRBV24-1 to TRBJ1-5; D gene uncertain. This CDR3 is 12 amino acids long. V lost 6 bases and J lost 6, with 8 bases in between. CDR1 is KGHDR, CDR2 SFDVKD, per germline. DNA of the CDR3: TGTGCCACCAGTTTAAGACCTCAGCCCCAGCATTTT. Amino acids: CATSLRPQPQHF.